The 7 T cell receptor beta chains presented below share a single source sample, sequenced in a study of blood T cell repertoires in COVID-19. The protocol was immunoSEQ multiplex PCR, while the TCRdb copy is restricted to in-frame clones and leaves out a portion. Of some 300,000 clones in the sample, roughly 87% are singletons; the top ten hold 0.8% to 1%. The sample consisted of PBMCs or T cells enriched from blood (not recorded which). The receptors come from a woman aged 25-40 years who had recovered from COVID-19.

The chain couples TRBV25-1 to TRBJ1-4; TRBD1 matches at 9 bases. This CDR3 has 16 amino acids. CDR1 and CDR2 (germline): MGHDK, SYGVNS. With V trimmed by 4 bases and J by 2 bases, 5 bases remained unmatched. DNA of the CDR3: TGTGCCAGCAGTGTACCGGGGACAGGGACTAATGAAAAACTGTTTTTT. Residues: CASSVPGTGTNEKLFF. Combining the CDR3 with reference TRBV25-1 and TRBJ1-4 gives the whole variable domain EADIYQTPRYLVIGTGKKITLECSQTMGHDKMYWYQQDPGMELHLIHYSYGVNSTEKGDLSSESTVSRIRTEHFPLTLESARPSHTSQYLCASSVPGTGTNEKLFFGSGTQLSVL.

This clone is a singleton in its sample. The genes are TRBV4-3 and TRBJ2-5, with 10 bases matching TRBD2. J lost 5 bases, V lost 1 base, and 10 bases had no gene match. CDR3 length: 17 residues. The germline V gene encodes CDR1 LGHNA and CDR2 YSLEER. The CDR3 bases are TGCGCCAGCAGCCAAGTCTTGCAGGCTAGCGGGGGTGAGACCCAGTACTTC. The encoded protein is CASSQVLQASGGETQYF.

This chain uses TRBV7-8 with TRBJ1-2; tentatively, D is TRBD1 (5 bases). With 3 bases removed from V and 2 bases from J, the gap between germline ends came to 7 bases. Germline CDR1 is SGHVS and CDR2 is FQNEAQ. This CDR3 contains 13 residues. As DNA, the CDR3 is TGTGCCAGCAGCTTGACAGCGAACTATGGCTACACCTTC. It specifies CASSLTANYGYTF.

The V call is TRBV24-1, the J call TRBJ2-1; 8 bases are a match to TRBD1. CDR3 length equals 15 residues. V dropped 9 bases and J dropped 5; count of bases not matched to a gene: 11. The germline V gene has CDR1 KGHDR and CDR2 SFDVKD. CDR3 protein: CATLTGGFTNNEQFF. The CDR3, as DNA: TGTGCCACCTTAACAGGGGGATTTACGAACAATGAGCAGTTCTTC.

Note on this clone: Other DNA sequences from this sample encode an identical CDR3 as well. The chain combines TRBV27 with TRBJ1-1; 8 nucleotides agree with TRBD1. With V trimmed by 5 bases and J by 0 bases, 2 bases remained unmatched. The V gene's germline CDR1 is MNHEY and CDR2 SMNVEV (reference sequence). The CDR3 length is 14 residues. DNA for the CDR3: TGTGCCAGCAGTCTGACAGGGGTGAACACTGAAGCTTTCTTT. Translation: CASSLTGVNTEAFF.

The chain employs TRBV6-5 and TRBJ2-6; 8 bases match TRBD1. The junction had 3 bases not matched to a gene; V was cut back by 6 bases and J by 2 bases. Per the germline V gene, CDR1 is MNHEY and CDR2 is SVGAGI. CDR3 length equals 15 residues. The CDR3 DNA reads as TGTGCCAGCAGCCAACAGGGGGCTGGGGCCAACGTCCTGACTTTC. This translates into CASSQQGAGANVLTF.

The rearrangement joins TRBV3-1 (or the pseudogene TRBV3-2) to TRBJ1-5, with a tentative D call TRBD1 (5 bases). V was pared by 1 base and J by 3 bases, with 10 bases between. The CDR3 totals 15 residues. Germline-derived CDR1 and CDR2 are LGHDT and YNNKEL (reference sequence). DNA of the CDR3: TGTGCCAGCAGCCAAGCTCCAGGGTTCAATCAGCCCCAGCATTTT. Its protein product is CASSQAPGFNQPQHF.